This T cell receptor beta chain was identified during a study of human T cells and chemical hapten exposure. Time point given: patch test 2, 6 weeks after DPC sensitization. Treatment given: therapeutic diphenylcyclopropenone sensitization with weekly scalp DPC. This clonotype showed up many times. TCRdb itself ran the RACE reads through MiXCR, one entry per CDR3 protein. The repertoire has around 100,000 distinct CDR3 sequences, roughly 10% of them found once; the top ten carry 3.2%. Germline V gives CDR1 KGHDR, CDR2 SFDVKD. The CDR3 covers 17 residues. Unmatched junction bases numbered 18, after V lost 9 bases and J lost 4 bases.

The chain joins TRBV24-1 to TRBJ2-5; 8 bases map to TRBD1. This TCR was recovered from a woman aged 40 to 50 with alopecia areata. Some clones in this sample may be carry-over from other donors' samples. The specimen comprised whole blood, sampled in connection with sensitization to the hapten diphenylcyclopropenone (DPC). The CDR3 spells CATSDAKQGARGETQYF. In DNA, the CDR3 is TGTGCCACCTCGGACGCGAAGCAGGGGGCGAGGGGAGAGACCCAGTACTTC.